The 10 T cell receptor beta chains in this list originate from one sample, sequenced in a study of T cells in Graves' hyperthyroidism and ophthalmopathy. It was RNA transcripts that yielded the amplified TCR beta CDR3 regions. During a first-round RT-PCR of the TCR CDR3, the HTBI primer set was used. TCRdb re-called the multiplex PCR reads through MiXCR, storing one row per CDR3 protein. The table lists 200,000 to 250,000 distinct CDR3 sequences, roughly a quarter of them singletons. Source material: blood. These receptors originate from a woman aged 40 to 55 with Graves' ophthalmopathy.

This CDR3 reads CASQTGTGSSPLHF. The CDR3 DNA reads TGTGCCAGTCAAACCGGGACAGGGAGTTCACCCCTCCACTTT. The J gene is TRBJ1-6, the V gene TRBV6-1, with 9 bases aligning to TRBD1. Losses at the gene ends were 9 bases for V and 9 bases for J; bases not matched to a gene: 9. CDR1 MNHNS and CDR2 SASEGT come from the germline V gene. The CDR3 has 14 residues.

This clonotype has at least ten counts. This chain uses TRBV5-1 with TRBJ1-2; D is possibly TRBD1 (5 bases). The germline gives CDR1 SGHRS, CDR2 YFSETQ. The V end was cut by 0 bases, the J end by 2 bases, with 8 bases between. The CDR3 has 14 residues. The CDR3 region has the DNA TGCGCCAGCAGCTTGGGACAGCAAAACTATGGCTACACCTTC. As protein: CASSLGQQNYGYTF.

Ten or more counts support this clonotype. This chain links TRBV6-1 with TRBJ2-2, with TRBD2 matching 9 bases. The germline V gene has CDR1 MNHNS and CDR2 SASEGT. With V trimmed by 2 bases and J by 4 bases, 2 bases remained unmatched. There are 15 residues in the CDR3. CDR3 DNA: TGTGCCAGCAGTGAAAGGCGGGGGGGCACCGGGGAGCTGTTTTTT. The encoded protein is CASSERRGGTGELFF.

This clonotype came up many times. V and J are TRBV28 and TRBJ2-2; D unclear. Per germline, CDR1 MDHEN and CDR2 SYDVKM. Trimming took off 7 bases at V and 1 base at J, with 10 bases between the two ends. The CDR3 contains 14 residues. CDR3 nucleotide sequence: TGTGCCAGCATCCCCTCGGGGAACACCGGGGAGCTGTTTTTT. Protein: CASIPSGNTGELFF.

There are many counts of this clonotype. V usage is TRBV11-2 and J usage is TRBJ2-2; 10 nucleotides match TRBD2. Germline V lookup: CDR1 SGHAT, CDR2 FQNNGV. V dropped 0 bases and J dropped 4; count of bases not matched to a gene: 8. The length of the CDR3 is 18 residues. The CDR3 loop is CASSLDSSGRTRTGELFF. The CDR3 DNA reads as TGTGCCAGCAGCTTAGACTCTAGCGGGAGAACACGCACCGGGGAGCTGTTTTTT. Complete variable domain (other parts from reference TRBV11-2 and TRBJ2-2): EAGVAQSPRYKIIEKRQSVAFWCNPISGHATLYWYQQILGQGPKLLIQFQNNGVVDDSQLPKDRFSAERLKGVDSTLKIQPAKLEDSAVYLCASSLDSSGRTRTGELFFGEGSRLTVL.

This clonotype was recorded a few times. The V and J genes are TRBV12-3 or TRBV12-4 and TRBJ2-7; D may match TRBD1 or TRBD2 (5 bases each). Trimming took off 5 bases at V and 3 bases at J, with 14 bases between the two ends. The CDR3 length is 14 residues. CDR3 nucleotides: TGTGCCAGCAGTCCCGGGACCCAAAGCTACGAGCAGTACTTC. Translated: CASSPGTQSYEQYF.

V usage is TRBV12-3 or TRBV12-4 and J usage is TRBJ1-1; no clear D. The CDR3 covers 11 residues. Trimming shortened V by 5 bases and J by 10 bases, and 11 bases separated the two germline ends. The CDR3 protein is CASSDWGAAFF. DNA of the CDR3: TGTGCCAGCAGTGATTGGGGAGCAGCTTTCTTT.

Many counts were recorded for this clonotype. This chain connects TRBV5-1 to TRBJ1-2, with D uncertain. This CDR3 contains 15 residues. Germline V gene sequence: CDR1 SGHRS, CDR2 YFSETQ. The V end was cut by 3 bases, the J end by 6 bases, with 18 bases between. The DNA for the CDR3 is TGCGCCAGCAGCTCGACCCCCCGCCCAGTAGATGGCTACACCTTC. As protein: CASSSTPRPVDGYTF. Full variable domain (outside the CDR3, taken from reference TRBV5-1 and TRBJ1-2): KAGVTQTPRYLIKTRGQQVTLSCSPISGHRSVSWYQQTPGQGLQFLFEYFSETQRNKGNFPGRFSGRQFSNSRSEMNVSTLELGDSALYLCASSSTPRPVDGYTFGSGTRLTVV.

This clonotype was seen ten or more times. CDR3: CASSPHLTGRAETQYF. CDR3 sequence (DNA): TGTGCCAGCAGCCCACATCTTACGGGCAGGGCCGAGACCCAGTACTTC. The gene calls are TRBV7-9 and TRBJ2-5; D perhaps matches TRBD1 (5 bases). V lost 5 bases, J lost 5 bases, and 21 bases lay in between. CDR3 length: 16 residues. Germline V gene sequence: CDR1 SEHNR, CDR2 FQNEAQ (reference sequence). The full variable domain, in which reference TRBV7-9 and TRBJ2-5 provide the parts outside the CDR3, is DTGVSQNPRHKITKRGQNVTFRCDPISEHNRLYWYRQTLGQGPEFLTYFQNEAQLEKSRLLSDRFSAERPKGSFSTLEIQRTEQGDSAMYLCASSPHLTGRAETQYFGPGTRLLVL.

The sample holds a few counts of this clonotype. The chain employs TRBV3-1 and TRBJ2-5; D is perhaps TRBD2 (6 bases). Germline lookup yields CDR1 LGHDT and CDR2 YNNKEL (reference sequence). Trimming took off 4 bases at V and 1 base at J, with 10 bases between the two ends. The CDR3 covers 14 residues. Here the CDR3 reads CASSPMGGQETQYF. The CDR3 DNA sequence: TGTGCCAGCAGCCCCATGGGGGGCCAAGAGACCCAGTACTTC.